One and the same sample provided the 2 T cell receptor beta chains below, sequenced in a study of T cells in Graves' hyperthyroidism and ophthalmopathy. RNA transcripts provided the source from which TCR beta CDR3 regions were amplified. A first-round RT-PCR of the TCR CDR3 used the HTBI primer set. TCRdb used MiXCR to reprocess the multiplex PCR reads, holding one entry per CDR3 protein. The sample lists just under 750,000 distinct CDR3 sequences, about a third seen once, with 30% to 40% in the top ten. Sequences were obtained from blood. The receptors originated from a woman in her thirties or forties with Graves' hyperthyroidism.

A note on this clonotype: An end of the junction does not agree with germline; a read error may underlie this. The CDR3 DNA follows: TGTGCCAGCAGTTTAGGGTGGCAGCAAGAGACCCAGTACTTC. Protein sequence: CASSLGWQQETQYF. This sequence joins TRBV10-2 and TRBJ2-5, with D unclear. The CDR3 is 14 residues long. Germline assignment: CDR1 WSHSY and CDR2 SAAADI.

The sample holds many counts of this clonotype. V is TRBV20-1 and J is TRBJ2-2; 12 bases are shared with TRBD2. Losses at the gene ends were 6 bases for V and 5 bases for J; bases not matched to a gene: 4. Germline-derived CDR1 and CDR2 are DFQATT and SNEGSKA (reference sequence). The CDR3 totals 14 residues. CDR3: CSAAGTSGTGELFF. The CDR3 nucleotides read TGCAGTGCGGCTGGGACTAGCGGGACCGGGGAGCTGTTTTTT.